This T cell receptor beta chain is drawn from a study of shared clonotypes between healthy human individuals. V dropped 6 bases and J dropped 1 base, with 3 bases sitting between them. The length of the CDR3 is 12 residues. From germline, CDR1 is SEHNR and CDR2 FQNEAQ (reference sequence). Sequencing was performed with immunoSEQ multiplex PCR; in TCRdb, only in-frame clones are kept and a portion is missing. The data show approximately 2,000,000 clones, under 95% seen once. The TCR comes from a man younger than 35 in good health. Some clones in this sample may be carry-over from other donors' samples. V gene TRBV7-9 combines with J gene TRBJ2-2; D is unclear. The specimen was naive CD4+ T cells from PBMCs. Specified subset: CD45RA+ positively selected. The CDR3, as DNA: TGTGCCAGCAGGCTGAACACCGGGGAGCTGTTTTTT. Its protein is CASRLNTGELFF. Variable domain in full (rest from reference TRBV7-9 and TRBJ2-2): DTGVSQNPRHKITKRGQNVTFRCDPISEHNRLYWYRQTLGQGPEFLTYFQNEAQLEKSRLLSDRFSAERPKGSFSTLEIQRTEQGDSAMYLCASRLNTGELFFGEGSRLTVL.